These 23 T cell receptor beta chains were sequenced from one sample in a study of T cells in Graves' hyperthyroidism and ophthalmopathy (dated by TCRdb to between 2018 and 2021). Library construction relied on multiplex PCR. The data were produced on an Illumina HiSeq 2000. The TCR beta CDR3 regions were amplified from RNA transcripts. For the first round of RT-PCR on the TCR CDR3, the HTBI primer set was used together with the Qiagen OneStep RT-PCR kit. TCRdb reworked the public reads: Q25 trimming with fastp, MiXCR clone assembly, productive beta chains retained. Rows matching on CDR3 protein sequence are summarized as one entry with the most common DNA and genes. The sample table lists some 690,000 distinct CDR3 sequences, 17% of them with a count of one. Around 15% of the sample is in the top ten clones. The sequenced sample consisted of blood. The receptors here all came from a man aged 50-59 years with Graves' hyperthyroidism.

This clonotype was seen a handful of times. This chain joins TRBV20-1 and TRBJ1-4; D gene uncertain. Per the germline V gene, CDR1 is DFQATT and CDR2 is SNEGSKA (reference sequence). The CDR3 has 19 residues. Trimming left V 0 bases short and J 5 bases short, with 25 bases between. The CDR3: CSARDTSVQYRRPNEKLFF. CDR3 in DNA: TGCAGTGCTAGAGATACTTCAGTACAGTACCGACGCCCAAATGAAAAACTGTTTTTT.

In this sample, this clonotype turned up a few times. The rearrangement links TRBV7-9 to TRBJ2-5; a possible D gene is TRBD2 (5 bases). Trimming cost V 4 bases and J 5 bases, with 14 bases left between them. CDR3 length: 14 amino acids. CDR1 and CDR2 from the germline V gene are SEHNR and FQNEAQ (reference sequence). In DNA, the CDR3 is TGTGCCAGCAGCTCAGAGCGGAGGCCGGAGACCCAGTACTTC. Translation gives CASSSERRPETQYF. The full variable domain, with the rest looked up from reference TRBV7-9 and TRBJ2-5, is DTGVSQNPRHKITKRGQNVTFRCDPISEHNRLYWYRQTLGQGPEFLTYFQNEAQLEKSRLLSDRFSAERPKGSFSTLEIQRTEQGDSAMYLCASSSERRPETQYFGPGTRLLVL.

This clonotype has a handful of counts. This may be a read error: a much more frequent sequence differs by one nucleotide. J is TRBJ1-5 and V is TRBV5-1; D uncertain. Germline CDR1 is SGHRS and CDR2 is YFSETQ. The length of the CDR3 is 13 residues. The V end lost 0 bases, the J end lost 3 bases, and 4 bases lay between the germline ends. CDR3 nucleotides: TGCGCCAGCAGCTTGGAGGTCAATCAGCCCCAGCATTTT. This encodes CASSLEVNQPQHF.

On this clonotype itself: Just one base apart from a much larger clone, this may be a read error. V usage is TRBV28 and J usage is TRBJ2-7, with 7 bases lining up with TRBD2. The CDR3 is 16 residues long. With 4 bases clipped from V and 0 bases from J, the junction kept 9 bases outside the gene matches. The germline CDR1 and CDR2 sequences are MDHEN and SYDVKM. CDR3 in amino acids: CASSSLGGSNSYEQYF. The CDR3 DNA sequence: TGTGCCAGCAGTTCATTGGGCGGGAGTAACTCCTACGAGCAGTACTTC.

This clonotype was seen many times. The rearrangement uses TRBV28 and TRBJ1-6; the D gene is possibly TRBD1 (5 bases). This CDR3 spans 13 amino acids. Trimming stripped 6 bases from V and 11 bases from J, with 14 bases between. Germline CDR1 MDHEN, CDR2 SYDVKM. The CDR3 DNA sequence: TGTGCCAGCAGCCGACGACAGCTCACACCCCTCCACTTT. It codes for CASSRRQLTPLHF.

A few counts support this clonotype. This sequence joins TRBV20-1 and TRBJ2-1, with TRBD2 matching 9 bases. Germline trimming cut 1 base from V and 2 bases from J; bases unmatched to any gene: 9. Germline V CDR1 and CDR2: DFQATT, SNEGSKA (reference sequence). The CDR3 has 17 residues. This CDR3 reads CSARVNPSSGAYNEQFF. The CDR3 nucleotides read TGCAGTGCTAGAGTGAACCCTTCTAGCGGGGCCTACAATGAGCAGTTCTTC.

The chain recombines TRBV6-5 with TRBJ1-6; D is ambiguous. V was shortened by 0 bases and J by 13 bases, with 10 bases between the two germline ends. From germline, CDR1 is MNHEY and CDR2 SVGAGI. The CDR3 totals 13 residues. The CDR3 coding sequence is TGTGCCAGCAGTTACTCCCCGGAGTCGCCCCTCCACTTT. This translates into CASSYSPESPLHF.

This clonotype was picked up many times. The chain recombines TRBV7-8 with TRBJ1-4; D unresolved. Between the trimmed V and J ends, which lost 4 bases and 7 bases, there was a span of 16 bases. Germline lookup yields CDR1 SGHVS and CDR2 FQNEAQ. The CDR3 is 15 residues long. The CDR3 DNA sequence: TGTGCCAGCAGCTCCCGGACGGCCCTTTCTGAAAAACTGTTTTTT. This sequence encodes CASSSRTALSEKLFF.

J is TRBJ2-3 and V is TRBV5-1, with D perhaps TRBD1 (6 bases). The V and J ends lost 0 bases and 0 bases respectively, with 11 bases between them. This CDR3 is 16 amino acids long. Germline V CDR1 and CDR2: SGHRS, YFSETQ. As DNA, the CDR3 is TGCGCCAGCAGCTTGGCCGGACAGCCGAGCACAGATACGCAGTATTTT. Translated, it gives CASSLAGQPSTDTQYF.

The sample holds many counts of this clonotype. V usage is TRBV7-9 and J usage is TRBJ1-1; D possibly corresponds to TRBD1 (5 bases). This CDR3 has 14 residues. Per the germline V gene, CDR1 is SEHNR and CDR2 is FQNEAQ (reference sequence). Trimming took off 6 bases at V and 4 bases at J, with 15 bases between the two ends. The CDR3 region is CASRAMGEFTEAFF. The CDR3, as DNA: TGTGCCAGCAGGGCAATGGGGGAATTCACTGAAGCTTTCTTT.

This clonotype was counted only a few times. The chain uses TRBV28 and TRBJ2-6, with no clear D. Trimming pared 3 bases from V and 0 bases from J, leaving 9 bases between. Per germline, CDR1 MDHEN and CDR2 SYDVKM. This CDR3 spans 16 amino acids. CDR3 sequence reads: CASSFWARSGANVLTF. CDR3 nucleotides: TGTGCCAGCAGTTTCTGGGCCCGCTCTGGGGCCAACGTCCTGACTTTC. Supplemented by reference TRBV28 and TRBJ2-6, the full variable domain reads DVKVTQSSRYLVKRTGEKVFLECVQDMDHENMFWYRQDPGLGLRLIYFSYDVKMKEKGDIPEGYSVSREKKERFSLILESASTNQTSMYLCASSFWARSGANVLTFGAGSRLTVL.

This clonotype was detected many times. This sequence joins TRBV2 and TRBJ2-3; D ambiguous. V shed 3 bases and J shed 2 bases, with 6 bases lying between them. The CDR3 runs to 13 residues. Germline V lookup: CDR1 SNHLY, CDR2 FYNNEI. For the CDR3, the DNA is TGTGCCAGCAGTGACAGCCTCACAGATACGCAGTATTTT. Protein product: CASSDSLTDTQYF.

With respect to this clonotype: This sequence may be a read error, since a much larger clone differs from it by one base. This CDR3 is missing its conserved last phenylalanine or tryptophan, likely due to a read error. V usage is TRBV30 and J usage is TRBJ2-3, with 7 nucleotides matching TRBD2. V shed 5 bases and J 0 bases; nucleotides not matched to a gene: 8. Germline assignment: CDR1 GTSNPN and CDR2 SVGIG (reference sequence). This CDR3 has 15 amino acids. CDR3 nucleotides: TGTGCCTGGTCTTCGGGACTAAGTAGCACAGATACGCAGTATTAT. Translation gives CAWSSGLSSTDTQYY.

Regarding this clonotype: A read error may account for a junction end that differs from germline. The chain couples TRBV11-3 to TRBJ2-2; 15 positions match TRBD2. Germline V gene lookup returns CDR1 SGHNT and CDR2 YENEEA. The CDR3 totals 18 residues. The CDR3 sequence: CASSLRGLAGGGTGELLF. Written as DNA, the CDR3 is TGTGCCAGCAGCTTACGAGGACTAGCGGGAGGGGGCACCGGGGAGCTGCTTTTT.

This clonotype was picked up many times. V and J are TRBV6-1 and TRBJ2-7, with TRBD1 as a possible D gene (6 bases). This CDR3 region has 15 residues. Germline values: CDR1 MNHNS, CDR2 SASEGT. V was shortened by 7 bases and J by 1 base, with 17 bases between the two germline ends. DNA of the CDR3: TGTGCCAGCACCAGATCCCAGGGGCAATCCTACGAGCAGTACTTC. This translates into CASTRSQGQSYEQYF.

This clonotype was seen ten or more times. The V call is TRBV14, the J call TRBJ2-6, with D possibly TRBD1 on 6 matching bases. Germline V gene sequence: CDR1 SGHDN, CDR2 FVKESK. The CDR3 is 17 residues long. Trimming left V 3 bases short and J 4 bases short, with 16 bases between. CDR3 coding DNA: TGTGCCAGCAGCCAGGAACCGACAGGTTCCGGGGCCAACGTCCTGACTTTC. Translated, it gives CASSQEPTGSGANVLTF. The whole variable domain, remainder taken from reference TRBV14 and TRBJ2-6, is EAGVTQFPSHSVIEKGQTVTLRCDPISGHDNLYWYRRVMGKEIKFLLHFVKESKQDESGMPNNRFLAERTGGTYSTLKVQPAELEDSGVYFCASSQEPTGSGANVLTFGAGSRLTVL.

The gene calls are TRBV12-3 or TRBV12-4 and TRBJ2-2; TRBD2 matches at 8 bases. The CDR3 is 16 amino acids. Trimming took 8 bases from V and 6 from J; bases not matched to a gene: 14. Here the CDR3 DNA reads TGTGCCAGCGGACGACTTACTAGCGGAGGACCCGGGGAGCTGTTTTTT. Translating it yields CASGRLTSGGPGELFF.

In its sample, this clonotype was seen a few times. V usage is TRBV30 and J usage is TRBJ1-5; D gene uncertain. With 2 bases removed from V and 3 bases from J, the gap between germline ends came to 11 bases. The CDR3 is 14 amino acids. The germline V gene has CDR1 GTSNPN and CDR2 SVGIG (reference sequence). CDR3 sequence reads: CAWSRYSLNQPQHF. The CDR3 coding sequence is TGTGCCTGGAGTAGATACAGTCTCAATCAGCCCCAGCATTTT. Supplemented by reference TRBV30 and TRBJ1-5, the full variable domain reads SQTIHQWPATLVQPVGSPLSLECTVEGTSNPNLYWYRQAAGRGLQLLFYSVGIGQISSEVPQNLSASRPQDRQFILSSKKLLLSDSGFYLCAWSRYSLNQPQHFGDGTRLSIL.

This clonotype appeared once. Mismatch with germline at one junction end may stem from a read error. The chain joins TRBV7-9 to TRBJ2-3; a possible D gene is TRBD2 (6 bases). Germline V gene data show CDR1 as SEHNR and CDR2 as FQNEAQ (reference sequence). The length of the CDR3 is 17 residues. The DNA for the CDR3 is TGCGCCAGCAGCCAAGATTCTGGGGGAGGCCCGCCCGAGACGCAGTATTTT. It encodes CASSQDSGGGPPETQYF. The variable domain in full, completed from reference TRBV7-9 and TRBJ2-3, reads DTGVSQNPRHKITKRGQNVTFRCDPISEHNRLYWYRQTLGQGPEFLTYFQNEAQLEKSRLLSDRFSAERPKGSFSTLEIQRTEQGDSAMYLCASSQDSGGGPPETQYFGPGTRLTVL.

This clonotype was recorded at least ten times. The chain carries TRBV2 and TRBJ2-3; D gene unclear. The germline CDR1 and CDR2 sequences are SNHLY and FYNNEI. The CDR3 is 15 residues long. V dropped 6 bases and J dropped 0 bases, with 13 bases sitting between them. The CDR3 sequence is CASRRRRTSTDTQYF. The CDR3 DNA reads TGTGCCAGCAGGCGACGGCGAACTAGCACAGATACGCAGTATTTT.

The CDR3 DNA follows: TGTGCCAGCAATTGGGACAGCTCCTATAATTCACCCCTCCACTTT. Its protein product is CASNWDSSYNSPLHF. This sequence joins TRBV6-1 and TRBJ1-6; 7 bases agree with TRBD1. Trimming took 7 bases from V and 0 from J; bases not matched to a gene: 3. Germline loops: CDR1 MNHNS, CDR2 SASEGT. CDR3 length: 15 amino acids.

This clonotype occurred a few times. CDR3 sequence reads: CASNKDRLNTEAFF. In DNA form, the CDR3 reads TGTGCCAGCAATAAGGACAGGTTGAACACTGAAGCTTTCTTT. V and J are TRBV6-1 and TRBJ1-1, with 7 bases that match TRBD1. The CDR3 contains 14 residues. The germline V gene has CDR1 MNHNS and CDR2 SASEGT. Unmatched junction bases numbered 5, after V lost 7 bases and J lost 0 bases.

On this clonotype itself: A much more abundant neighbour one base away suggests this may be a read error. Here the CDR3 DNA reads TGTGCCAGCAGCCCACAGGAGTACACTGAAGCTTTCTTT. Its protein product is CASSPQEYTEAFF. The V and J genes are TRBV13 and TRBJ1-1; D perhaps matches TRBD1 (5 bases). V lost 5 bases and J lost 3, with 10 bases in between. The CDR3 has 13 residues. Germline lookup yields CDR1 PRHDT and CDR2 FYEKMQ (reference sequence).